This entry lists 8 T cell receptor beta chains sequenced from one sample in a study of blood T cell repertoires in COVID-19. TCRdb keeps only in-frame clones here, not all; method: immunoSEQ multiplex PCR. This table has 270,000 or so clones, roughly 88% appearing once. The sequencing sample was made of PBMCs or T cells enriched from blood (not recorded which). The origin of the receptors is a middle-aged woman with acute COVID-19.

The CDR3 bases are TGTGCCAGCAGTGAAACCGGGACTACCTACGAGCAGTACTTC. It yields the protein CASSETGTTYEQYF. The chain uses TRBV25-1 and TRBJ2-7; TRBD2 agrees at 7 bases. Per germline, CDR1 MGHDK and CDR2 SYGVNS. The CDR3 has 14 amino acids. V lost 2 bases, J lost 2 bases, and 3 bases stayed unmatched.

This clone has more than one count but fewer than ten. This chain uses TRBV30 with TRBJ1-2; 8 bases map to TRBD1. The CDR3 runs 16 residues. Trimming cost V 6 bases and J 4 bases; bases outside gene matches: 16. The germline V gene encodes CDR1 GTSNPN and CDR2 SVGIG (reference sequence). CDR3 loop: CACPARDRSISYGYTF. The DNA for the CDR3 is TGTGCCTGCCCCGCACGGGACAGGTCTATAAGCTATGGCTACACCTTC. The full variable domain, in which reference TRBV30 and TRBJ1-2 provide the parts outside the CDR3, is SQTIHQWPATLVQPVGSPLSLECTVEGTSNPNLYWYRQAAGRGLQLLFYSVGIGQISSEVPQNLSASRPQDRQFILSSKKLLLSDSGFYLCACPARDRSISYGYTFGSGTRLTVV.

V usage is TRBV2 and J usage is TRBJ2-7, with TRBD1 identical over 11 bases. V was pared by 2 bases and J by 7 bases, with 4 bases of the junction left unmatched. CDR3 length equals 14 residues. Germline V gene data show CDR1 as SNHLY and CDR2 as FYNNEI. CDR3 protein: CASSETGQGGEQYF. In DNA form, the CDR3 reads TGTGCCAGCAGTGAAACGGGACAGGGGGGTGAGCAGTACTTC. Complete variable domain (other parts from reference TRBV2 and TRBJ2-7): EPEVTQTPSHQVTQMGQEVILRCVPISNHLYFYWYRQILGQKVEFLVSFYNNEISEKSEIFDDQFSVERPDGSNFTLKIRSTKLEDSAMYFCASSETGQGGEQYFGPGTRLTVT.

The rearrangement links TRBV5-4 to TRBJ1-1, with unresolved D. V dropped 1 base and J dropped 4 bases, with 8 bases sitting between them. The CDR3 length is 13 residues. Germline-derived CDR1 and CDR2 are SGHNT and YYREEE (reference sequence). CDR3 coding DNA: TGTGCCAGCAGCTTGCGGAGGGCCACTGAAGCTTTCTTT. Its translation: CASSLRRATEAFF.

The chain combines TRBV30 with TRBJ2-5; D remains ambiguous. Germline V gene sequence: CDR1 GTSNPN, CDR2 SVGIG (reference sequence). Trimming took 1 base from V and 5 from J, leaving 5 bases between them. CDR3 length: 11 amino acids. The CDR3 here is CAWSAGETQYF. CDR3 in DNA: TGTGCCTGGAGTGCCGGGGAGACCCAGTACTTC.

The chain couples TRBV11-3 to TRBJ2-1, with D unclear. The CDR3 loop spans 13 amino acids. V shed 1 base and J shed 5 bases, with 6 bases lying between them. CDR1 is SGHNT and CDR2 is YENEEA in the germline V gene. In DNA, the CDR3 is TGTGCCAGCAGCTTAGCGTCTCACAATGAGCAGTTCTTC. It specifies CASSLASHNEQFF.

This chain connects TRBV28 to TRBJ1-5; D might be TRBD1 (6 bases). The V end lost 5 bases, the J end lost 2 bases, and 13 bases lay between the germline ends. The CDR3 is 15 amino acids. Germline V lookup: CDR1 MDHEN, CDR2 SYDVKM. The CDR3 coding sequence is TGTGCCAGCAGTACCGACAGGTCGGGCAATCAGCCCCAGCATTTT. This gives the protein CASSTDRSGNQPQHF.

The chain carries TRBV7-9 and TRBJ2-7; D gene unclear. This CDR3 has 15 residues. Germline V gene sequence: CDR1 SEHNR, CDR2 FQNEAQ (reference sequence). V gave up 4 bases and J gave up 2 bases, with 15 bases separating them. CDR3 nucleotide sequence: TGTGCCAGCAGCTCTCGTAAAGATGTAGCCTACGAGCAGTACTTC. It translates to CASSSRKDVAYEQYF. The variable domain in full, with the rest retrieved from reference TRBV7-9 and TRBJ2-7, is DTGVSQNPRHKITKRGQNVTFRCDPISEHNRLYWYRQTLGQGPEFLTYFQNEAQLEKSRLLSDRFSAERPKGSFSTLEIQRTEQGDSAMYLCASSSRKDVAYEQYFGPGTRLTVT.